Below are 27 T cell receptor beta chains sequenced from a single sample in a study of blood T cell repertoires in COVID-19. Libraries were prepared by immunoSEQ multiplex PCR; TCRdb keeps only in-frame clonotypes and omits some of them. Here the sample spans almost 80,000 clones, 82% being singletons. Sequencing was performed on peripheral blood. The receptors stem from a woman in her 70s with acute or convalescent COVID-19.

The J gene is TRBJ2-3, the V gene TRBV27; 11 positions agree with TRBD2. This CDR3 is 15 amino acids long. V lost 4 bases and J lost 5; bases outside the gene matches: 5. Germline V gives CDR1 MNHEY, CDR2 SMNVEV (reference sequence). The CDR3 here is CASSSTGTSGDTQYF. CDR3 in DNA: TGTGCCAGCAGTTCAACCGGGACTAGCGGAGATACGCAGTATTTT.

CDR3 DNA sequence: TGCGCCAGCAGCCTCACTAGCGGAACTTACAATGAGCAGTTCTTC. Translated: CASSLTSGTYNEQFF. The chain links TRBV5-1 to TRBJ2-1; 8 bases align to TRBD2. Trimming removed 4 bases from V and 4 bases from J; junction bases left unmatched: 7. Germline V gene lookup returns CDR1 SGHRS and CDR2 YFSETQ. The length of the CDR3 is 15 residues.

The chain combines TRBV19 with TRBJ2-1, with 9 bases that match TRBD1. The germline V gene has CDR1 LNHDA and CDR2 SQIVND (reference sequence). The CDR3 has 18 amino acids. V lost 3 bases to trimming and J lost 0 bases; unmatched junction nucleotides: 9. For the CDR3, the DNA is TGTGCCAGTAGTATCTCCGGGACAGGGATAAGCTCCTACAATGAGCAGTTCTTC. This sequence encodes CASSISGTGISSYNEQFF.

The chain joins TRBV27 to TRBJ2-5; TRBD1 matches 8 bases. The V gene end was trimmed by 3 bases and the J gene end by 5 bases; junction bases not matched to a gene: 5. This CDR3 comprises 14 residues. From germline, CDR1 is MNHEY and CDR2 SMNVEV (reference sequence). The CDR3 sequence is CASSLQGAGETQYF. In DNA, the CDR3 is TGTGCCAGCAGTTTGCAGGGGGCAGGGGAGACCCAGTACTTC.

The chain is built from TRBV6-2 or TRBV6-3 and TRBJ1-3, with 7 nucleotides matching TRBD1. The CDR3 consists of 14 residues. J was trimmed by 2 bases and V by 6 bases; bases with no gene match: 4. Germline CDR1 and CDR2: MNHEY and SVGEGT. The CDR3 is CASSVGTAGNTIYF. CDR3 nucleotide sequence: TGTGCCAGCAGCGTCGGGACAGCTGGAAACACCATATATTTT.

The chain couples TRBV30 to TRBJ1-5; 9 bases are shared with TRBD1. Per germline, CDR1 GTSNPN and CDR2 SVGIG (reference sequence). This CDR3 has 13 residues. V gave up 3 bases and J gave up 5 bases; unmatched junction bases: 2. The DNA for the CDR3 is TGTGCCTGGAGCCGGGACAGGGATCAGCCCCAGCATTTT. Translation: CAWSRDRDQPQHF.

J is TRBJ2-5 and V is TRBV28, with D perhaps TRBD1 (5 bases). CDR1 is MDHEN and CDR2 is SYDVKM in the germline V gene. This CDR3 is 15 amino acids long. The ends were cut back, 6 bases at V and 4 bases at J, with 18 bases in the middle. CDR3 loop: CASSPSWTSGETQYF. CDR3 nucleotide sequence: TGTGCCAGCAGCCCTTCGTGGACATCGGGAGAGACCCAGTACTTC.

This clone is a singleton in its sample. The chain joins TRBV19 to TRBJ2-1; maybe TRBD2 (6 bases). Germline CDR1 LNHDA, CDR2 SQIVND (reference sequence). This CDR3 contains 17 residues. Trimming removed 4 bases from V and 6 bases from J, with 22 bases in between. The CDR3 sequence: CASSSNGYRGGINEQFF. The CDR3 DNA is TGTGCCAGTAGTAGTAACGGCTATCGAGGCGGGATCAATGAGCAGTTCTTC.

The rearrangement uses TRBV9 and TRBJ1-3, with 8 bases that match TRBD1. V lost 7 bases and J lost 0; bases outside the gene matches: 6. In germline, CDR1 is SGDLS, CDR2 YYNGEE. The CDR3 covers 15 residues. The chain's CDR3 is CASGQGTTSGNTIYF. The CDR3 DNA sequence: TGTGCCAGCGGACAGGGAACGACCTCTGGAAACACCATATATTTT.

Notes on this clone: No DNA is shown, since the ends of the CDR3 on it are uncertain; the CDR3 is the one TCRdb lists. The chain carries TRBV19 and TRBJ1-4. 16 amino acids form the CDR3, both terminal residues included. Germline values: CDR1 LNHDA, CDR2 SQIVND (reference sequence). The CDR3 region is CASSIVLFGSGEKLFF.

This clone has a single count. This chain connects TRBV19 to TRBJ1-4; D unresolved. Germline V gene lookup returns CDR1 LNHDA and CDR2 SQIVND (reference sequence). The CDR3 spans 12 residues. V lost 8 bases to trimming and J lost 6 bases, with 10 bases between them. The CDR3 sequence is CASSSADEKLFF. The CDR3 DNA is TGTGCCAGTTCCTCGGCGGATGAAAAACTGTTTTTT.

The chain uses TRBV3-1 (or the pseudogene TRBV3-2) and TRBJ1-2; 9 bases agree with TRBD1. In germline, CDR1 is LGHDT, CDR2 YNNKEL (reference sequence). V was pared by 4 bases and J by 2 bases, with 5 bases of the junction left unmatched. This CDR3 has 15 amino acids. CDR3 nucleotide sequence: TGTGCCAGCAGCCGATGGGACAGGGAGAACTATGGCTACACCTTC. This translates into CASSRWDRENYGYTF.

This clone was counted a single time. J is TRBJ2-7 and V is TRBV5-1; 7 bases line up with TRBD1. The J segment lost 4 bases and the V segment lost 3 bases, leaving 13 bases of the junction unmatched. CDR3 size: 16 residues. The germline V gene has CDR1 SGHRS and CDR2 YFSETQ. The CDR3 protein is CASSSRDSGGKYEQYF. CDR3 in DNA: TGCGCCAGCAGCTCCCGGGACAGTGGGGGTAAATACGAGCAGTACTTC.

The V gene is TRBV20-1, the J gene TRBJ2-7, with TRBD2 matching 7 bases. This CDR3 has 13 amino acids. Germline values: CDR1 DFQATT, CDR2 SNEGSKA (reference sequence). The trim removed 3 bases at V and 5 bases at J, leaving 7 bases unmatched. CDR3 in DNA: TGCAGTGCTAGTATGACTAGCCCCCACGAGCAGTACTTC. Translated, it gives CSASMTSPHEQYF.

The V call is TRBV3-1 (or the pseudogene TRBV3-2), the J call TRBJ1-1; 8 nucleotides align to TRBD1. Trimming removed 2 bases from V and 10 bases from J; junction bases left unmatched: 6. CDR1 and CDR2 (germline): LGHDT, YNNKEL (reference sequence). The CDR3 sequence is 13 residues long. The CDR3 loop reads CASSQTGGYPAFF. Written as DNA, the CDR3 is TGTGCCAGCAGCCAAACAGGGGGTTACCCAGCTTTCTTT.

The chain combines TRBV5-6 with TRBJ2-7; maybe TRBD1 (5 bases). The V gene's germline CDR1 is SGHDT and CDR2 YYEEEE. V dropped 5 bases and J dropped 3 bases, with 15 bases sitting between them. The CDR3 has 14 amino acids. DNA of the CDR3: TGTGCCAGCAGGTCAAGACAGCGATACTACGAGCAGTACTTC. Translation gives CASRSRQRYYEQYF.

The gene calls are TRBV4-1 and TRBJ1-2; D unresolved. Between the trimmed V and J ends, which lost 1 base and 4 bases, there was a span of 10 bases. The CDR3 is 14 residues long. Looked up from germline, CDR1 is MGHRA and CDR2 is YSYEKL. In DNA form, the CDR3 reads TGCGCCAGCAGCCAAGGTCAGAACCTCTATGGCTACACCTTC. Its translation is CASSQGQNLYGYTF.

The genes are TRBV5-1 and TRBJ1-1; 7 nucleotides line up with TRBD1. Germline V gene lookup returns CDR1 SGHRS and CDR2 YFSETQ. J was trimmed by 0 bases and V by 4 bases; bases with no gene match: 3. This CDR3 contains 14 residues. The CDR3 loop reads CASSRTGMNTEAFF. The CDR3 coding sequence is TGCGCCAGCAGCCGGACAGGCATGAACACTGAAGCTTTCTTT.

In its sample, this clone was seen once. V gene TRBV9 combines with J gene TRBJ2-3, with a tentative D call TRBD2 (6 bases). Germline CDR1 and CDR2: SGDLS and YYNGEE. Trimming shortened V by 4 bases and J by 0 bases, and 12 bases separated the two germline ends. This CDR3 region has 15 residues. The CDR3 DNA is TGTGCCAGCAGCATCACCGGGACTAGCACAGATACGCAGTATTTT. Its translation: CASSITGTSTDTQYF.

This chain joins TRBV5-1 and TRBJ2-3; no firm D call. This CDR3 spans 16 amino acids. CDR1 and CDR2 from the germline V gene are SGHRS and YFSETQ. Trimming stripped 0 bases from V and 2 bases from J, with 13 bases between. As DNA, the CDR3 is TGCGCCAGCAGCTTGGCAGGCGACCTTCCCACAGATACGCAGTATTTT. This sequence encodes CASSLAGDLPTDTQYF.

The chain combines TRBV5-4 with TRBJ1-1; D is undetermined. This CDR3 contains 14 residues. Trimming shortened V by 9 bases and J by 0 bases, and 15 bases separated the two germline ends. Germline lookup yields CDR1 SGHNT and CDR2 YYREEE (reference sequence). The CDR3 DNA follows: TGTGCCACCAAGCTTGGAGTGGTGAACACTGAAGCTTTCTTT. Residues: CATKLGVVNTEAFF.

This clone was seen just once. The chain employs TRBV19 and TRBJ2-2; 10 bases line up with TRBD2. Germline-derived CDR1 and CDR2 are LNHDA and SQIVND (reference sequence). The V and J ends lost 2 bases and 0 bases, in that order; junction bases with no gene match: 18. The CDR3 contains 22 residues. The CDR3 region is CASSIWTMVGEREGPNTGELFF. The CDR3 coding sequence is TGTGCCAGTAGTATATGGACCATGGTGGGAGAGCGGGAGGGCCCGAACACCGGGGAGCTGTTTTTT.

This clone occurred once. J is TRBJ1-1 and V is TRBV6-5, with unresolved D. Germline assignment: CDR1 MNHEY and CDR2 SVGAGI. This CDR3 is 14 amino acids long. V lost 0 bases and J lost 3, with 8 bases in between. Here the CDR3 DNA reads TGTGCCAGCAGTTACTCGAACGGGGACACTGAAGCTTTCTTT. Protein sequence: CASSYSNGDTEAFF.

The CDR3 reads CASSRTPGQIRNTEAFF. The CDR3 DNA sequence: TGTGCCAGCAGTCGTACTCCGGGACAGATTAGGAACACTGAAGCTTTCTTT. The genes are TRBV6-6 and TRBJ1-1, with TRBD1 matching over 7 bases. This CDR3 has 17 amino acids. J lost 1 base, V lost 5 bases, and 13 bases had no gene match. Germline V lookup: CDR1 MNHNY, CDR2 SVGAGI (reference sequence).

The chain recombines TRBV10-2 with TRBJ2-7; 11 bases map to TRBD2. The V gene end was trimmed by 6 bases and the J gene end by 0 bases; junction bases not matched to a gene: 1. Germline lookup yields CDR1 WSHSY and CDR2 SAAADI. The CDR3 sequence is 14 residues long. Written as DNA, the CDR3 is TGCGCCAGCAGACTAGCGGGGGACTCCTACGAGCAGTACTTC. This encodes CASRLAGDSYEQYF.

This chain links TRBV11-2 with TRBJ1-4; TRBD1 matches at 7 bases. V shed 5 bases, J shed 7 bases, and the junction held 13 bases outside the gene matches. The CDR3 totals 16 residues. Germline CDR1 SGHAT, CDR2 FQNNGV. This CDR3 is CASSDLLQGGVEKLFF. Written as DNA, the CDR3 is TGTGCCAGCAGCGACCTTCTCCAGGGGGGTGTTGAAAAACTGTTTTTT. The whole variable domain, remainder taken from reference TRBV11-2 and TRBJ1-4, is EAGVAQSPRYKIIEKRQSVAFWCNPISGHATLYWYQQILGQGPKLLIQFQNNGVVDDSQLPKDRFSAERLKGVDSTLKIQPAKLEDSAVYLCASSDLLQGGVEKLFFGSGTQLSVL.

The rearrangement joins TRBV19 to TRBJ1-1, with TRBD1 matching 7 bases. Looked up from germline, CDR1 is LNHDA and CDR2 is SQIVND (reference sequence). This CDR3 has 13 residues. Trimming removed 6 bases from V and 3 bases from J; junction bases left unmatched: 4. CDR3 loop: CASSHDRDTEAFF. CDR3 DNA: TGTGCCAGTAGCCACGACAGGGACACTGAAGCTTTCTTT.